This TCR beta chain was sequenced for a study of T cells in pancreatic ductal adenocarcinoma. Findings and limits, study-wide: The resected cohort was biased toward the minority with early-stage disease. Mean clonality was around 0.1 in tumors and roughly 0.068 in blood, not significantly different. Tumor samples had fewer productive templates and approximately 8-fold fewer unique clonotypes than blood.

Assay used: immunoSEQ multiplex PCR; TCRdb lists only in-frame clones, some missing. Counted here are roughly 20,000 clones, about nine tenths occurring once; the ten biggest clones make up roughly 0.91%. The selected patients with pancreatic ductal adenocarcinoma had surgery but no neoadjuvant therapy. In the case of this clone: What it binds is unknown.

Trimming cost V 0 bases and J 1 base, with 10 bases left between them. Germline V lookup: CDR1 SGDLS, CDR2 YYNGEE. The CDR3 covers 15 residues. This TCR came from a human donor with pancreatic ductal adenocarcinoma. Sequencing was done on a sample of PBMCs. This chain connects TRBV9 to TRBJ1-1; D possibly corresponds to TRBD1 (5 bases). CDR3 DNA: TGTGCCAGCAGCGTAGTCCCAGGGCCGAACACTGAAGCTTTCTTT. It specifies CASSVVPGPNTEAFF.